These 8 T cell receptor beta chains were all obtained from the same sample, sequenced in a study of shared clonotypes between healthy human individuals (dated by TCRdb to the early 2020s). Receptors were amplified or captured by the immunoSEQ multiplex PCR assay. TCRdb took over this immuneACCESS table, retaining in-frame rearrangements with V and J assigned. Such tables are incomplete; in checked studies, under half of the missing clones stem from an unresolved V gene, and the remainder is unexplained. This sample lists 2 million to 2.5 million clones; approximately 95% were detected once. The ten largest clones add up to 0.1% to 0.15% of the sample. What was sequenced was naive CD4+ T cells sorted from blood. What this sample's cell subset or site label stands for: CD45RA+ positively selected. The receptors derive from a man aged 18 to 29 in good health.

The V gene is TRBV7-9, the J gene TRBJ2-1, with TRBD2 identical over 11 bases. Per the germline V gene, CDR1 is SEHNR and CDR2 is FQNEAQ (reference sequence). This CDR3 comprises 15 residues. The junction had 2 bases not matched to a gene; V was cut back by 3 bases and J by 4 bases. The CDR3 nucleotides are TGTGCCAGCAGCTTTAGCGGGGGGGATTACAATGAGCAGTTCTTC. Translation gives CASSFSGGDYNEQFF.

V usage is TRBV28 and J usage is TRBJ2-2; the D is unclear. The V end was cut by 7 bases, the J end by 2 bases, with 11 bases between. Germline V gives CDR1 MDHEN, CDR2 SYDVKM. The CDR3 totals 14 residues. The CDR3 coding sequence is TGTGCCAGCACCCAACTCCTCAACACCGGGGAGCTGTTTTTT. This sequence encodes CASTQLLNTGELFF.

V usage is TRBV5-1 and J usage is TRBJ2-7, with a weak D call TRBD2 (6 bases). CDR1 is SGHRS, CDR2 YFSETQ, per germline. Trimming cost V 2 bases and J 6 bases, with 30 bases left between them. The CDR3 has 19 amino acids. The CDR3 nucleotides read TGCGCCAGCAGCTTCTCTCCCGGGGGAGTGCCCACGTCCCGGGGCGAGCAGTACTTC. It codes for CASSFSPGGVPTSRGEQYF.

The chain is built from TRBV6-1 and TRBJ1-3; D is possibly TRBD1 (5 bases). CDR3 length: 15 residues. Germline CDR1 is MNHNS and CDR2 is SASEGT. V shed 8 bases and J shed 0 bases, with 14 bases lying between them. This CDR3 reads CASGGGGSSGNTIYF. CDR3 nucleotide sequence: TGTGCCAGCGGGGGTGGAGGGAGCTCTGGAAACACCATATATTTT.

This sequence joins TRBV5-4 and TRBJ2-3; D possibly corresponds to TRBD1 (5 bases). V lost 4 bases and J lost 4, with 16 bases in between. Germline assignment: CDR1 SGHNT and CDR2 YYREEE (reference sequence). The CDR3 has 15 residues. This chain's CDR3 is CASSRLGQGSDTQYF. Written as DNA, the CDR3 is TGTGCCAGCAGCCGGTTAGGGCAGGGCTCAGATACGCAGTATTTT.

V usage is TRBV27 and J usage is TRBJ2-7; unclear D gene. The CDR3 covers 14 residues. V was shortened by 6 bases and J by 2 bases, with 14 bases between the two germline ends. Germline V gives CDR1 MNHEY, CDR2 SMNVEV (reference sequence). The CDR3 spells CASRLSGGPYEQYF. The CDR3 DNA reads as TGTGCCAGCAGGCTATCGGGTGGACCCTACGAGCAGTACTTC.

The chain employs TRBV7-2 and TRBJ2-7; D is uncertain. CDR3 size: 11 residues. V shed 5 bases and J shed 5 bases, with 7 bases lying between them. Germline V gives CDR1 SGHTA, CDR2 FQGNSA. The CDR3 DNA reads TGTGCCAGCAGCGCACTCAACGAGCAGTACTTC. This codes for CASSALNEQYF.

A note on this clone: At the DNA level, this CDR3 is encoded by other sequences in the same sample as well. The chain is built from TRBV5-1 and TRBJ2-7; D is perhaps TRBD2 (6 bases). Trimming cost V 0 bases and J 1 base, with 8 bases left between them. Germline V gene data show CDR1 as SGHRS and CDR2 as YFSETQ. This CDR3 contains 14 residues. The DNA of the CDR3 is TGCGCCAGCAGCTTGGCCGGGGGATCCTACGAGCAGTACTTC. This gives the protein CASSLAGGSYEQYF.